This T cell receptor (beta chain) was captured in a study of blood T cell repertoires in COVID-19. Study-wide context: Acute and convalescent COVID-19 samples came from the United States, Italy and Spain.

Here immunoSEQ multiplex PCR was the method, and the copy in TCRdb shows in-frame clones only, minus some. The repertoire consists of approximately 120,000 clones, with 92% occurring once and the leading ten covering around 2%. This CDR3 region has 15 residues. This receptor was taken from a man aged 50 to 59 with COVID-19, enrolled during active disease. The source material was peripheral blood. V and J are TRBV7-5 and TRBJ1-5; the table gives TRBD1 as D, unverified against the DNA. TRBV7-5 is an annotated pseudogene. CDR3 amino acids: CVRSLPLTGRQPQHF. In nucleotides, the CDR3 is TGTGTCAGAAGCCTACCGCTGACAGGGAGGCAGCCCCAGCATTTT.